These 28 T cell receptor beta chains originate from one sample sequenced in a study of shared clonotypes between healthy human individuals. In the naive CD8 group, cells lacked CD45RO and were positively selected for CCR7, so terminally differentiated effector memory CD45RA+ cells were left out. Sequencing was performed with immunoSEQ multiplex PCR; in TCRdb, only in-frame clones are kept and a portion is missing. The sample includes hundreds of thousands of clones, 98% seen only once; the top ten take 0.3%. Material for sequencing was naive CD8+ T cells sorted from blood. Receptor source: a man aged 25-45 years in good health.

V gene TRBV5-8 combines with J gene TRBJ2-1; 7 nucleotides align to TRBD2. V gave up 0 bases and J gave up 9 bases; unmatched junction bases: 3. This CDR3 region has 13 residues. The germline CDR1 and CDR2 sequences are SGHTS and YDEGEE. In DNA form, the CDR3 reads TGTGCCAGCAGCTTGGGGCTAGCGGTTGAGCAGTTCTTC. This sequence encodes CASSLGLAVEQFF.

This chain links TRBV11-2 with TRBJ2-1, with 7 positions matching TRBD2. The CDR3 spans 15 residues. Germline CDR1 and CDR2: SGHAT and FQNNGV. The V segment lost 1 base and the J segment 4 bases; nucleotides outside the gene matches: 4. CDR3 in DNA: TGTGCCAGCAGCTTAGTAGAGCGGGGATACAATGAGCAGTTCTTC. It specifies CASSLVERGYNEQFF.

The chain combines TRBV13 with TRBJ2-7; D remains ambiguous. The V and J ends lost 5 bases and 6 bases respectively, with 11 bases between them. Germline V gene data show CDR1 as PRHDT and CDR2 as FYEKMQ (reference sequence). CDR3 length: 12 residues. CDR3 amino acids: CASSIGVREQYF. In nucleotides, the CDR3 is TGTGCCAGCAGCATCGGAGTACGCGAGCAGTACTTC.

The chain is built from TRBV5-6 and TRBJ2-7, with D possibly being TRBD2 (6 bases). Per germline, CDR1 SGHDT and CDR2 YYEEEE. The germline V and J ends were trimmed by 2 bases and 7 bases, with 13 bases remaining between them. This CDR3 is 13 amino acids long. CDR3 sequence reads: CASSFGTDWEQYF. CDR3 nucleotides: TGTGCCAGCAGCTTCGGGACTGATTGGGAGCAGTACTTC.

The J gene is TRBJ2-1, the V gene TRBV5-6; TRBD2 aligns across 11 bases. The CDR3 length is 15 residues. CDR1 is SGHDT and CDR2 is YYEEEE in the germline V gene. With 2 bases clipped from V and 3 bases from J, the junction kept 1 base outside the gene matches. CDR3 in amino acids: CASSLGTSGYNEQFF. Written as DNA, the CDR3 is TGTGCCAGCAGCTTAGGGACTAGCGGCTACAATGAGCAGTTCTTC.

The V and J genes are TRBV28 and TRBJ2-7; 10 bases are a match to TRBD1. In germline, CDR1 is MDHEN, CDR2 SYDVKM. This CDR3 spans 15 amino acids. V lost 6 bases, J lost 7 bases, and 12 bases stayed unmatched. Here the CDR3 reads CASRMGGTGVEEQYF. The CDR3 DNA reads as TGTGCCAGCAGGATGGGCGGGACAGGGGTGGAAGAGCAGTACTTC.

The CDR3 nucleotides are TGCAGCTGCCCCGACAGGAACTATGGCTACACCTTC. It is translated as CSCPDRNYGYTF. The rearrangement uses TRBV29-1 and TRBJ1-2; D is perhaps TRBD1 (6 bases). The V and J ends lost 8 bases and 2 bases respectively, with 12 bases between them. The V gene's germline CDR1 is SQVTM and CDR2 ANQGSEA. This CDR3 has 12 residues.

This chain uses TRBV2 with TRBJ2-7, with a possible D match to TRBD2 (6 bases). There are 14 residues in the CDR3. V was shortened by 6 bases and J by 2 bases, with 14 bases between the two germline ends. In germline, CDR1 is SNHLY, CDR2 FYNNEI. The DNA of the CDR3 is TGTGCCAGCAGAAGACTAGGTACGGCCTACGAGCAGTACTTC. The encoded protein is CASRRLGTAYEQYF.

The DNA for the CDR3 is TGTGCCAGCAGTCCACAGAGGGTGAACACCGGGGAGCTGTTTTTT. Translated: CASSPQRVNTGELFF. The J gene is TRBJ2-2, the V gene TRBV28; a weak D match, TRBD2 (5 bases). Germline-derived CDR1 and CDR2 are MDHEN and SYDVKM. The V gene lost 5 bases and the J gene lost 1 base, with 11 bases spanning the gap. The CDR3 length is 15 residues.

The CDR3 coding sequence is TGTGCCAGCTCACCCCGGACAGGGGCCTCCTACGAGCAGTACTTC. Amino acids: CASSPRTGASYEQYF. The rearrangement uses TRBV18 and TRBJ2-7, with 9 bases matching TRBD1. Per germline, CDR1 KGHSH and CDR2 LQKENI. V shed 3 bases and J 0 bases; nucleotides not matched to a gene: 3. CDR3 length: 15 residues.

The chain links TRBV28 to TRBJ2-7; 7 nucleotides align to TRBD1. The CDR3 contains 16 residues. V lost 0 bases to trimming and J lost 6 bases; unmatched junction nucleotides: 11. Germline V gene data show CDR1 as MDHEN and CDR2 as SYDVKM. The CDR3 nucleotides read TGTGCCAGCAGTTTATGGCCTAGACAGGGATCGGGCGAGCAGTACTTC. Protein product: CASSLWPRQGSGEQYF.

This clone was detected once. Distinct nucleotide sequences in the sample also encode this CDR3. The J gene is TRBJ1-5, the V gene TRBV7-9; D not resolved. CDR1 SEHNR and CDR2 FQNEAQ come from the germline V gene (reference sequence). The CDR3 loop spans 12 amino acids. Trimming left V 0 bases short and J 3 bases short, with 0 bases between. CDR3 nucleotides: TGTGCCAGCAGCTTAGCCAATCAGCCCCAGCATTTT. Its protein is CASSLANQPQHF.

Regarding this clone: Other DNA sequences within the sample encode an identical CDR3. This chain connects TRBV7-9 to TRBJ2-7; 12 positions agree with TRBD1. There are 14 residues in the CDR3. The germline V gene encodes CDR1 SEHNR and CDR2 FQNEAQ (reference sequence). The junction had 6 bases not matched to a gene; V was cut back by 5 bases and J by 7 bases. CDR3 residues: CASSPGQGAREQYF. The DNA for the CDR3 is TGTGCCAGCAGCCCGGGACAGGGGGCGAGGGAGCAGTACTTC.

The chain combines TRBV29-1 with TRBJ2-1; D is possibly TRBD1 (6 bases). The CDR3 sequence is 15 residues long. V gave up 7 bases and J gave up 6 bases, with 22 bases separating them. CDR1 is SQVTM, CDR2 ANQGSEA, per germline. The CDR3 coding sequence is TGCAGCGCCCCGGGACACCGCGGTGGGGCCAATGAGCAGTTCTTC. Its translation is CSAPGHRGGANEQFF.

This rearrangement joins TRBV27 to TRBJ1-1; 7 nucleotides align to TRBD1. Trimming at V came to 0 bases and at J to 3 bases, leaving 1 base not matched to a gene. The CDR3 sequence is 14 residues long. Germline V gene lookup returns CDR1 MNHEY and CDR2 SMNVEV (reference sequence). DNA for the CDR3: TGTGCCAGCAGTTTATCGGGACAGTACACTGAAGCTTTCTTT. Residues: CASSLSGQYTEAFF.

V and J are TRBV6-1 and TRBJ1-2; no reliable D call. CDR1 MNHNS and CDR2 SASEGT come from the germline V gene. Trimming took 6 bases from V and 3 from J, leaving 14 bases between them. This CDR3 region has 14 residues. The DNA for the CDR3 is TGTGCCAGCAGAGTTCAGGCAGCGCACTATGGCTACACCTTC. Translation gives CASRVQAAHYGYTF.

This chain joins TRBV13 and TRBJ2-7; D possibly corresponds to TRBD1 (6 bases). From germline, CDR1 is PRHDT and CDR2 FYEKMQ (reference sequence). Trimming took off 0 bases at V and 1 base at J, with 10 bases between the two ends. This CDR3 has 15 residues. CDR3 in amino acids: CASSLGPGHSYEQYF. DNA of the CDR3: TGTGCCAGCAGCTTAGGCCCGGGACATTCCTACGAGCAGTACTTC.

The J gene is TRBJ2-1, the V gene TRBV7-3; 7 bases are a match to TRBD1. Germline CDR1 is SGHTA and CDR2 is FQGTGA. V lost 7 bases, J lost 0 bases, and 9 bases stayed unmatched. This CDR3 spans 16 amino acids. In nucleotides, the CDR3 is TGTGCCAGCACCAAAGGGGGCGGTAGCTCCTACAATGAGCAGTTCTTC. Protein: CASTKGGGSSYNEQFF.

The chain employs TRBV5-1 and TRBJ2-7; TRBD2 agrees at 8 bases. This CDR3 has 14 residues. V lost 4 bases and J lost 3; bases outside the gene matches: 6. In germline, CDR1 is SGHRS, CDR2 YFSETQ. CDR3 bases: TGCGCCAGCAGCCCGACTAGCGTCAACTACGAGCAGTACTTC. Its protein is CASSPTSVNYEQYF.

CDR3 residues: CASSPPPGGDTQYF. The CDR3 DNA follows: TGTGCCAGCTCACCACCCCCGGGCGGTGATACGCAGTATTTT. This chain uses TRBV18 with TRBJ2-3; D gene uncertain. CDR3 length: 14 residues. Germline-derived CDR1 and CDR2 are KGHSH and LQKENI. The V end lost 0 bases, the J end lost 6 bases, and 10 bases lay between the germline ends.

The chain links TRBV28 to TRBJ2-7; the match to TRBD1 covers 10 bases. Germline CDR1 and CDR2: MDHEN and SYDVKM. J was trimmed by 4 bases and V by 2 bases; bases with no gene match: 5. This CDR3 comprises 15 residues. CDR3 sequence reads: CASSLGWDRGYEQYF. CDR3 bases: TGTGCCAGCAGTTTAGGATGGGACAGGGGATACGAGCAGTACTTC.

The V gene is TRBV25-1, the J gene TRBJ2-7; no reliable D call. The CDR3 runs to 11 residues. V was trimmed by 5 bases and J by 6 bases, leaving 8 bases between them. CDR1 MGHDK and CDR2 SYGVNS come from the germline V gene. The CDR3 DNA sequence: TGTGCCAGCAGTATCGGACCCGAGCAGTACTTC. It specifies CASSIGPEQYF.

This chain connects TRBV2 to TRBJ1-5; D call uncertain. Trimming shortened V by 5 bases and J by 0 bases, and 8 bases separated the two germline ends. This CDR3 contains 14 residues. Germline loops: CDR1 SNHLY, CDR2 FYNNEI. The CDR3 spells CASSYGYSNQPQHF. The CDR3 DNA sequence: TGTGCCAGCAGTTACGGGTATAGCAATCAGCCCCAGCATTTT.

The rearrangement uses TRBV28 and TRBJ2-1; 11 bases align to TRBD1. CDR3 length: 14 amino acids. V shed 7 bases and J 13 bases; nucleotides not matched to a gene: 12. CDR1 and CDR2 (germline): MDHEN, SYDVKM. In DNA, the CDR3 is TGTGCCAGCACTTCAGGACAGGGGGCGTTTGTCCAGTTCTTC. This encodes CASTSGQGAFVQFF.

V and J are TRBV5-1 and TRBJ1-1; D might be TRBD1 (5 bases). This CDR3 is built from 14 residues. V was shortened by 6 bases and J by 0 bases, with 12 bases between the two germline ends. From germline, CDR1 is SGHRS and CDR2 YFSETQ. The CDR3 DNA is TGCGCCAGCATCCGCAGGGAAATGAACACTGAAGCTTTCTTT. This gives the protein CASIRREMNTEAFF.

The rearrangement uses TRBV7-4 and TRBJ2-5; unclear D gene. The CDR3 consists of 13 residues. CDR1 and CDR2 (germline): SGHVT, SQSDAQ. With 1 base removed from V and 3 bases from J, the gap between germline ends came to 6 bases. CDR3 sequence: CASSLGPEETQYF. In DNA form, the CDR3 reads TGTGCCAGCAGCTTAGGTCCGGAAGAGACCCAGTACTTC.

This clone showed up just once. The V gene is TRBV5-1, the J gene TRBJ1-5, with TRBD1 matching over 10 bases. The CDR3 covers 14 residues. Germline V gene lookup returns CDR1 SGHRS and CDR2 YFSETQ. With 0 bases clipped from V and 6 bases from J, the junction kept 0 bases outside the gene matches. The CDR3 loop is CASSLGTGGQPQHF. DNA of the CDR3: TGCGCCAGCAGCTTGGGGACAGGGGGTCAGCCCCAGCATTTT.

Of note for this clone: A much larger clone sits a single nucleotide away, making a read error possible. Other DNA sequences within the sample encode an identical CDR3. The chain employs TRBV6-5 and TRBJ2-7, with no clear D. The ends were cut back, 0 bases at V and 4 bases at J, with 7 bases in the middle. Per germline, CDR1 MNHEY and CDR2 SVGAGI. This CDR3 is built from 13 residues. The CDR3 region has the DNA TGTGCCAGCAGTTACTCGAGTTCGTACGAGCAGTACTTC. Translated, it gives CASSYSSSYEQYF.